This TCR beta chain was found in a study of cytomegalovirus exposure and HLA in healthy donors. Notes on the study in general: High sensitivity and specificity were reportedly achieved when the classifier diagnosed cytomegalovirus status. Versus the roughly 670-donor mean, an Asian-associated ancestry cluster reportedly showed fewer N-insertions in a later analysis. Donor immune exposure was known only as CMV serostatus.

For this clone: Its antigen is unknown.

Researchers ran the PCR with 60 Vbeta and 13 Jbeta primers. Measured with immunoSEQ multiplex PCR; TCRdb has only the in-frame clones, and not every one. Among fewer than 150,000 clones listed, around 82% were seen once. The material sequenced was PBMCs. This receptor was identified in a middle-aged man in good health and CMV-seropositive.

CDR3 region: CASNRGSGANVLTF. Here the CDR3 DNA reads TGCGCCAGCAATAGGGGCTCTGGGGCCAACGTCCTGACTTTC. The chain combines TRBV5-1 with TRBJ2-6; D is perhaps TRBD1 (5 bases). V was cut by 6 bases and J by 0 bases, with 7 bases left in between. The CDR3 loop spans 14 amino acids. Per germline, CDR1 SGHRS and CDR2 YFSETQ.